This T cell receptor beta chain was captured by sequencing in a study of yellow fever vaccine responses in identical twins. Study-level results: Vaccine-induced T cell responses in twins were reportedly observed to appear partly convergent, partly personalized.

TCRdb recomputed calls from the RT-PCR reads with MiXCR, one row per CDR3 protein. The sample holds about 800 distinct CDR3 sequences; approximately 80% are singletons and the top ten take 16%. This clonotype was recorded once. Antigen specificity is unknown. Trimming stripped 5 bases from V and 7 bases from J, with 9 bases between. This CDR3 region has 12 residues. CDR1 is SGHVS, CDR2 FNYEAQ, per germline. This chain uses TRBV7-6 with TRBJ2-1; D perhaps matches TRBD2 (5 bases). This sequence originates from a female donor who received the yellow fever vaccine. This sample comprised T cells from blood (PBMCs), unsorted or a sorted subset (not recorded which), obtained before or after yellow fever vaccination (not recorded which). The CDR3 is CASSPPGNEQFF. CDR3 in DNA: TGTGCCAGCAGCCCGCCGGGGAATGAGCAGTTCTTC.